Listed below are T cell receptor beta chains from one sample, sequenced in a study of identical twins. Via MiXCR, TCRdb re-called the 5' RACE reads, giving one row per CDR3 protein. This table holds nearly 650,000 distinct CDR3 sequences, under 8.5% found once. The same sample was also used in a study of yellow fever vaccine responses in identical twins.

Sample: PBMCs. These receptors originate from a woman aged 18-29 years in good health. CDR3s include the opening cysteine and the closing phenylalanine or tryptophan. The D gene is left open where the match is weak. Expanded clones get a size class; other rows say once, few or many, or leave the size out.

TGTGCCAGCAGTAGTGCTAGCGGGAAAGGCACAGATACGCAGTATTTT	CASSSASGKGTDTQYF	TRBV6-1	TRBD2	TRBJ2-3	few
TGTGCCAGCAGCTTAGTTGGACGGGTACATACGCAGTATTTT	CASSLVGRVHTQYF	TRBV7-2	NA	TRBJ2-3	NA
TGTGCCAGCAGTTCGGGGGGCGGGGGGTCCGCCAATGAGCAGTTCTTC	CASSSGGGGSANEQFF	TRBV12-3/TRBV12-4	TRBD2	TRBJ2-1	many
TGCAGTGCTACCGGGACACCTGGGGCAGATACGCAGTATTTT	CSATGTPGADTQYF	TRBV20-1	NA	TRBJ2-3	NA
TGTGCCACCTCGGGACTAGGTTCCACAGATACGCAGTATTTT	CATSGLGSTDTQYF	TRBV10-3	TRBD2	TRBJ2-3	many
TGTGCCAGCAGCCTATCATCCGGGGGTGGAGGTACCAGCTCCTACAATGAGCAGTTCTTC	CASSLSSGGGGTSSYNEQFF	TRBV7-6	NA	TRBJ2-1	few
TGCAGTGCCACAACTAGCGTTGAGCAGTTCTTC	CSATTSVEQFF	TRBV20-1	TRBD2	TRBJ2-1	many
TGTGCCAGCAGCTTAGTGTACGGCAAAGATTTGACCGGGGAGCTGTTTTTT	CASSLVYGKDLTGELFF	TRBV7-2	NA	TRBJ2-2	few
TGTGCCAGCTCACCCTTAGCGGGGGCCCAAGAGACCCAGTACTTC	CASSPLAGAQETQYF	TRBV18	TRBD2	TRBJ2-5	NA
TGTGCCAGCAGTTTATGGGCCCCCTCAAACGGCAATGAGCAGTTCTTC	CASSLWAPSNGNEQFF	TRBV27	NA	TRBJ2-1	NA
TGTGCCAGCAGCCCCCTATCTTGGGACATTCAGTACTTC	CASSPLSWDIQYF	TRBV11-2	NA	TRBJ2-4	NA
TGTGCCAGCAGTGACAGGGGCGACACCGGGGAGCTGTTTTTT	CASSDRGDTGELFF	TRBV6-4	NA	TRBJ2-2	many
TGCGCCAGCAGCTTGGATGGGAGTCGGACATCTTCCTACGAGCAGTACTTC	CASSLDGSRTSSYEQYF	TRBV5-1	NA	TRBJ2-7	few
TGTGCCAGCAGCTACCAACCTCCCAATGAGCAGTTCTTC	CASSYQPPNEQFF	TRBV7-9	NA	TRBJ2-1	few
TGTGCCACCAAAAACTCGGGCGAAGAGACCCAGTACTTC	CATKNSGEETQYF	TRBV12-3/TRBV12-4	NA	TRBJ2-5	few
TGTGCCAGCAGCTTACGGGCGGGGGGGGCCCGTGGCACAGATACGCAGTATTTT	CASSLRAGGARGTDTQYF	TRBV7-8	TRBD2	TRBJ2-3	NA
TGTGCCAGCAGTTTAGGGGGACCCCGATCGGACGAGCAGTACTTC	CASSLGGPRSDEQYF	TRBV12-3/TRBV12-4	NA	TRBJ2-7	few
TGCAGCGTCCTTAGGGTCCTGAACACTGAAGCTTTCTTT	CSVLRVLNTEAFF	TRBV29-1	NA	TRBJ1-1	NA
TGTGCCACCTCCAAAATCTACGAGCAGTACTTC	CATSKIYEQYF	TRBV3-1	NA	TRBJ2-7	NA
TGTGCCAGCAGTTGGGTGCCAGGGGAAGGGGAAAAACTGTTTTTT	CASSWVPGEGEKLFF	TRBV6-5	NA	TRBJ1-4	few
TGCAGCGTTGAAGCCCGGGACCCCAGGGAGCAGTTCTTC	CSVEARDPREQFF	TRBV29-1	NA	TRBJ2-1	many
TGTGCCAGCAGCCCCGGGCAGAGTTATGGCTACACCTTC	CASSPGQSYGYTF	TRBV5-1	NA	TRBJ1-2	many
TGTGCCAGCAGCTTAAAGGGGAGGGGAATAGATACGCAGTATTTT	CASSLKGRGIDTQYF	TRBV7-3	TRBD2	TRBJ2-3	few
TGCAGTGCTACCAGGGGCAGTAACACTGAAGCTTTCTTT	CSATRGSNTEAFF	TRBV20-1	NA	TRBJ1-1	few
TGTGCCAGCAGCTTAGAACCAGGGCCCTACGAGCAGTACTTC	CASSLEPGPYEQYF	TRBV7-6	NA	TRBJ2-7	NA
TGTGCCAGCAGCAAAGCACCCTTCGTTGGTGTAAATAATTCACCCCTCCACTTT	CASSKAPFVGVNNSPLHF	TRBV21-1	NA	TRBJ1-6	many
TGCAGTGCTAGGCCTAACTATGGCTACACCTTC	CSARPNYGYTF	TRBV20-1	NA	TRBJ1-2	many
TGCAGCGTTGAAGATCGGAGCGGGTCCTACGAGCAGTACTTC	CSVEDRSGSYEQYF	TRBV29-1	NA	TRBJ2-7	NA
TGTGCCAGCAGCAAAGCGGGACAGGGAGGGTATGGCTACACCTTC	CASSKAGQGGYGYTF	TRBV28	TRBD1	TRBJ1-2	NA
TGTGCCAGCAGCCAAGATCCGGTCAGGGGTTTCTCCTACAATGAGCAGTTCTTC	CASSQDPVRGFSYNEQFF	TRBV4-2	NA	TRBJ2-1	NA
TGTGCCAGCAGCCCTAGCGGGAGTTATGCCTACGAGCAGTACTTC	CASSPSGSYAYEQYF	TRBV6-1	TRBD2	TRBJ2-7	NA
TGTGCCAGCAGCGACAGAGCTTTATCCAATGAGCAGTTCTTC	CASSDRALSNEQFF	TRBV25-1	NA	TRBJ2-1	few